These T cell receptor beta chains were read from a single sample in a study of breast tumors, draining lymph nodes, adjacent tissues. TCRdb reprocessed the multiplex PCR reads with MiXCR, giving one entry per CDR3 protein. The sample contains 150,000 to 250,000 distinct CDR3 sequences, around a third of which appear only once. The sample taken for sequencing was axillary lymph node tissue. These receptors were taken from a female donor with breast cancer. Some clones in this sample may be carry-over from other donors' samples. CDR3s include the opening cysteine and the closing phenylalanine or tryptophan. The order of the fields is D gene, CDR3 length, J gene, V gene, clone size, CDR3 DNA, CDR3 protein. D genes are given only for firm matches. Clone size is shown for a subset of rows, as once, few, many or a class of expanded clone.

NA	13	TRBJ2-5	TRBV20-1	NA	TGCAGTGCTAGTACCACACCCCAAGCGACCCAGTACTTC	CSASTTPQATQYF
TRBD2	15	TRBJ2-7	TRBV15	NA	TGTGCCACCAGCAGGAGTCTAGCGGTAGAATACGAGCAGTACTTC	CATSRSLAVEYEQYF
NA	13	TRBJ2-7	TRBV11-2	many	TGTGCCAGCAGCTTAGGCAGAGGGTACGAGCAGTACTTC	CASSLGRGYEQYF
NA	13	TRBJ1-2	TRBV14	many	TGTGCCAGCAGCCTGGACAGCTTGGGTGGCTACACCTTC	CASSLDSLGGYTF
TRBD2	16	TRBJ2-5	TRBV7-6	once	TGTGCCAGCAGCTTAGGACTAGCGGGAGTCCGGGAGACCCAGTACTTC	CASSLGLAGVRETQYF
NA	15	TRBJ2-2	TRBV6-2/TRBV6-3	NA	TGTGCCAGCAGTTACAGTCTAGCGAACACCGGGGAGCTGTTTTTT	CASSYSLANTGELFF
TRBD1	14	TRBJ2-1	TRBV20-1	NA	TGCGGTGCTCACACCATGGCAGGGGGCCCGGAGCAGTTCTTC	CGAHTMAGGPEQFF
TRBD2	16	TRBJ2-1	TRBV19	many	TGTGCCAGTAGTATCTTGTGGCGGGAGGGCCCTGGTGAGCAGTTCTTC	CASSILWREGPGEQFF
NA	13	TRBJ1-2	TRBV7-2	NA	TGTGCCAGCAGCTTAAGGGATAACTATGGCTACACCTTC	CASSLRDNYGYTF
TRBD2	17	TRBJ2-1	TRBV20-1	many	TGCAGTGCTAGAGATTGGGCTAGCGGGAAATCCTACAATGAGCAGTTCTTC	CSARDWASGKSYNEQFF
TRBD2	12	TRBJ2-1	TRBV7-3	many	TGTGCCGGGACGAGACTAGCGGGAGAGCAGTTCTTC	CAGTRLAGEQFF
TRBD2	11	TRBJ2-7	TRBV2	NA	TGTGCCAGCAATAACGCGGGAGTGAAGTACTTC	CASNNAGVKYF
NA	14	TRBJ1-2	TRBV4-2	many	TGTGCCAGCAGCCAAGATAGGAGGGTAGTAGGCTACACCTTC	CASSQDRRVVGYTF
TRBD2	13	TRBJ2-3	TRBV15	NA	TGTGCTCCCGCTAGCGGGAGATCAGATACGCAGTATTTT	CAPASGRSDTQYF
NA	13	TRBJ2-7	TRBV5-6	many	TGTGCCAGCAGAATCCAGGGCCTCTACGAGCAGTACTTC	CASRIQGLYEQYF
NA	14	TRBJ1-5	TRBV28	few	TGTGCCAGCAGTAATCTTAGAGGGAATCAGCCCCAGCATTTT	CASSNLRGNQPQHF
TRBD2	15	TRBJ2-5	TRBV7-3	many	TGTGCCAGCAGCAAGTCCGGGGGGGAGCAAGAGACCCAGTACTTC	CASSKSGGEQETQYF
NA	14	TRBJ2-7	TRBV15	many	TGTGCCACCAGCAGAGGAGGGGAGGCCTACGAGCAGTACTTC	CATSRGGEAYEQYF
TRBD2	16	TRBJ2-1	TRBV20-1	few	TGCAGTGCTCAGACTAGCGGGAGCAGCCCATACAATGAGCAGTTCTTC	CSAQTSGSSPYNEQFF
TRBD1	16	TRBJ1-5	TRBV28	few	TGTGCCAGCAGTTTCCTAAGGACAGGGAGCAATCAGCCCCAGCATTTT	CASSFLRTGSNQPQHF
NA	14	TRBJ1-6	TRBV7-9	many	TGTGCCAGCAGCCTGTCCTTGGTGGAATCACCCCTCCACTTT	CASSLSLVESPLHF
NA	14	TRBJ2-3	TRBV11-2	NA	TGTGCCAGCAGCTTAGTCGGGAGTTCAGATACGCAGTATTTT	CASSLVGSSDTQYF
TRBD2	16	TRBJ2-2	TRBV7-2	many	TGTGCCAGCAGCTCGGGACTAGCGGGATTCACCGGGGAGCTGTTTTTT	CASSSGLAGFTGELFF
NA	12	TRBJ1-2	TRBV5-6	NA	TGTGCCAGCAGCTTGATGGGGGGTGGCTACACCTTC	CASSLMGGGYTF
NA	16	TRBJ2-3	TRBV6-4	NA	TGTGCCAGCAGGGATACAGGGGCGGGAGAGGCAGATACGCAGTATTTT	CASRDTGAGEADTQYF
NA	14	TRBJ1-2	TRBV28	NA	TGTGCCAGCAGTTTAGGGGACATTAACTATGGCTACACCTTC	CASSLGDINYGYTF
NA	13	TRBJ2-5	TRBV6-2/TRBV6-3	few	TGTGCCAGCAGTCGTCGGATTGGGGAGACCCAGTACTTC	CASSRRIGETQYF
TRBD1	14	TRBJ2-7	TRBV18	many	TGTGCCAGCTCACCGGTAGACAGGGCTTACGAGCAGTACTTC	CASSPVDRAYEQYF
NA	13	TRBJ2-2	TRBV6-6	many	TGTGCCAGCAGTTACTCGACAGGTGGGGAGCTGTTTTTT	CASSYSTGGELFF
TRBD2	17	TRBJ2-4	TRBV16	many	TGTGCCAGCAGCCATTCCACCCCCGGGGGGTCCAAAAACATTCAGTACTTC	CASSHSTPGGSKNIQYF
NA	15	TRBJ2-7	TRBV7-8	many	TGTGCCAGCAGCTTAAGTGTACAGATTCTCTACGAGCAGTACTTC	CASSLSVQILYEQYF
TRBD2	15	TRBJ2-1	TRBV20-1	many	TGCAGTGCTTCCGGACTAGCAGTCTCCTACAATGAGCAGTTCTTC	CSASGLAVSYNEQFF
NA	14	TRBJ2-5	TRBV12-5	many	TGTGCTAGTGGTTTGGGGGGAGACTCAGAGACCCAGTACTTC	CASGLGGDSETQYF
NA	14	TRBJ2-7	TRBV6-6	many	TGTGCCAGCAGTGTAGGTGGGGAGATATACGAGCAGTACTTC	CASSVGGEIYEQYF
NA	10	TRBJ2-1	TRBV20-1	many	TGCAGTGCTAGACAGGCCGAGCAGTTCTTC	CSARQAEQFF